This T cell receptor (beta chain) was sequenced for a study of technical replicates of blood from a few donors. CDR1 and CDR2 (germline): MNHEY, SMNVEV (reference sequence). This CDR3 has 13 residues. Trimming cost V 3 bases and J 3 bases, with 8 bases left between them. Repertoires were generated with immunoSEQ multiplex PCR, while TCRdb's copy carries only in-frame clones and drops some. Of 60,000 to 90,000 clones in the sample, 92% were seen once. The V call is TRBV27, the J call TRBJ1-2; D is ambiguous. This clonotype was obtained from a human donor in good health. Sequenced sample: T cells isolated from PBMCs. The CDR3 DNA reads as TGTGCCAGCAGTTTTAACCAGGACTATGGCTACACCTTC. The encoded protein is CASSFNQDYGYTF.